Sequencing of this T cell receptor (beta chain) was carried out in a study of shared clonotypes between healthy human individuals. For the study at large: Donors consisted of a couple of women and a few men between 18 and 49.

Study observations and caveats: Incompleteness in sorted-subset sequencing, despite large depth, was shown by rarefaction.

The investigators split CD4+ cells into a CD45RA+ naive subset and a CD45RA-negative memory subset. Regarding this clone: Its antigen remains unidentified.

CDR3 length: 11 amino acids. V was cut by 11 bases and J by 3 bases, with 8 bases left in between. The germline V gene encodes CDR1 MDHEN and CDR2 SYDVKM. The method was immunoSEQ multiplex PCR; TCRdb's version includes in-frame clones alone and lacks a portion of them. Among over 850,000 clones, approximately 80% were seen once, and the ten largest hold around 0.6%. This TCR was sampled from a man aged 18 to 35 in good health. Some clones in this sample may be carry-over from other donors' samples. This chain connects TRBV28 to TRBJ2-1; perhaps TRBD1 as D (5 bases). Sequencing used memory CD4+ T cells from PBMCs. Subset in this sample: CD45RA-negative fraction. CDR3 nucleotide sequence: TGTGCCTCAGGGATCTACAATGAGCAGTTCTTC. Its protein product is CASGIYNEQFF.